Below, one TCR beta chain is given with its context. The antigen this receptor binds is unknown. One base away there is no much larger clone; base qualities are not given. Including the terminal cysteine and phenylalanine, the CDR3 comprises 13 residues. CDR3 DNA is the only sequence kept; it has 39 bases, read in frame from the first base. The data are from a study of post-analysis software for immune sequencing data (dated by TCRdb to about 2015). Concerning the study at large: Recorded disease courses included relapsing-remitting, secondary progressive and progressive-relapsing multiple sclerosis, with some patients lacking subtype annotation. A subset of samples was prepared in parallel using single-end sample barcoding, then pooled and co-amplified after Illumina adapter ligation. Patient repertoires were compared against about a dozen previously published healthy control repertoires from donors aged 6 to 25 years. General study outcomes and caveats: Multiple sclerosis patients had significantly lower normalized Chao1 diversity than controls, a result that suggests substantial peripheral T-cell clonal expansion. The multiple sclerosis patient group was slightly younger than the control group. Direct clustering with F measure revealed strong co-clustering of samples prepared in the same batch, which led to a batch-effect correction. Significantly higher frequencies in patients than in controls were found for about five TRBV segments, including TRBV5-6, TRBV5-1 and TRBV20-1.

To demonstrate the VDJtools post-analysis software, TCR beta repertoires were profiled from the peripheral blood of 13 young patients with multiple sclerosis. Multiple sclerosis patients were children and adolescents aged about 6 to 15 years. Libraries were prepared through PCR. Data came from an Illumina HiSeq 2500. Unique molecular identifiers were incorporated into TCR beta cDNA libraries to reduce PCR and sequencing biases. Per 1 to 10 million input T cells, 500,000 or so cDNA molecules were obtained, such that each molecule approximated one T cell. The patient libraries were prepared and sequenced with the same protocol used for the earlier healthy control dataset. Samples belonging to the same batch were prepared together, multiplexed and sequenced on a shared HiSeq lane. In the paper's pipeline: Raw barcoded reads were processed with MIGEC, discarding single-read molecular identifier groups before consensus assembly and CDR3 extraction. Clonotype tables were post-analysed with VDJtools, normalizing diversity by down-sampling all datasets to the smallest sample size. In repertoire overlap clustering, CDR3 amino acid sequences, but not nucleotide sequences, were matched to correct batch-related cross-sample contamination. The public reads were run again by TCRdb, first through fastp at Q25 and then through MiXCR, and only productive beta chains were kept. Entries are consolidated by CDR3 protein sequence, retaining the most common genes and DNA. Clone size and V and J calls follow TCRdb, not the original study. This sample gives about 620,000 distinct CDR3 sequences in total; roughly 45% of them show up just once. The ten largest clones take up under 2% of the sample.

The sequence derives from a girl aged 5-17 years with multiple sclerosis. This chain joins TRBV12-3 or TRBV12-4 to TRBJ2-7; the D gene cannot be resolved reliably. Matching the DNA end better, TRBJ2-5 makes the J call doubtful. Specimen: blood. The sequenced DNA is TGTGCCAGCAGTTTTATGCTACGAGAGACCCAGTACTTC. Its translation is CASSFMLRETQYF.